This TCR beta chain was sequenced in a study of TIL therapy for anti-PD-1-resistant metastatic lung cancer. Overall study context: Median tumor PD-L1 proportion score was approximately 5.7%. Study-wide points: Infused TIL clonotypes partially replaced the baseline blood repertoire, then decayed over months.

Time point of the sample: pre-treatment sample, taken before nivolumab and TIL therapy. Sequencing used immunoSEQ v3. Method: immunoSEQ multiplex PCR; TCRdb's copy keeps in-frame clones and lacks some. Seen here are some 45,000 clones, approximately 86% observed once, and the top ten hold approximately 5%. The CDR3 has 14 amino acids. CDR1 SQVTM and CDR2 ANQGSEA come from the germline V gene. The V and J ends lost 6 bases and 0 bases, in that order; junction bases with no gene match: 6. A remark on this clone: The antigen is undetermined.

The chain combines TRBV29-1 with TRBJ2-7; the match to TRBD1 covers 9 bases. The source is a person between 25 and 80 years old with non-small cell lung cancer. This specimen consisted of blood, obtained at baseline. The CDR3: CSVAGQGLSYEQYF. The CDR3, as DNA: TGCAGCGTCGCCGGACAGGGGCTCTCCTACGAGCAGTACTTC.